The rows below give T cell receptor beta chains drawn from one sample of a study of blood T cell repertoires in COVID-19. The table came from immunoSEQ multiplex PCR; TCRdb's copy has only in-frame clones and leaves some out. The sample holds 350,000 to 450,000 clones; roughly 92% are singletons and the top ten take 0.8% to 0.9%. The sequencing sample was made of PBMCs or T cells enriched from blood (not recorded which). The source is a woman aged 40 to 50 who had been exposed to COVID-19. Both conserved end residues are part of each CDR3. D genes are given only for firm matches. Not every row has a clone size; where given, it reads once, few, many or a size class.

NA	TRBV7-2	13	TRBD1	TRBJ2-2	TGTGCCAGCAGTAGACCTGGGACAGGGTGGCTGTTTTTT	CASSRPGTGWLFF
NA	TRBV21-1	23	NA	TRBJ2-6	TGTGCCAGCAGCATAAGTTTTTGGATGGAGACAGCTCCATTACTCTCTGGGGCCAACGTCCTGACTTTC	CASSISFWMETAPLLSGANVLTF
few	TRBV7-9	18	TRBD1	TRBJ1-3	TGTGCCAGCAGCGACGCCGAAATTGAGGGGGCGGCTGGAAACACCATATATTTT	CASSDAEIEGAAGNTIYF
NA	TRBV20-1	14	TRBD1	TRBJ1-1	TGCAGTGCTAGTAAACAGGGGGTAATATCTGAAGCTTTCTTT	CSASKQGVISEAFF
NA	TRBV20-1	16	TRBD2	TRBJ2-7	TGCAGTGCTAGTGCGTTTCCGGGACTAGCGGGACGGGAGCAGTACTTC	CSASAFPGLAGREQYF
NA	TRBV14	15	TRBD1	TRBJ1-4	TGTGCCAGCAGCCCGCGACAGGGCAGTGGTGAAAAACTGTTTTTT	CASSPRQGSGEKLFF
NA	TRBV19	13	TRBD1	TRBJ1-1	TGTGCCACCTCACAGGGGGCGCACACTGAAGCTTTCTTT	CATSQGAHTEAFF
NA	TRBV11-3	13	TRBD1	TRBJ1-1	TGTGCCAGCAGCGAACAGGGGGGTACTGAAGCTTTCTTT	CASSEQGGTEAFF
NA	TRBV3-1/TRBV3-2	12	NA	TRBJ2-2	TGTGCCAGCAGCCAAGTAACCGGGGAGCTGTTTTTT	CASSQVTGELFF
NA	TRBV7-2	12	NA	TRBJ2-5	TGTGCCAGCAGCCCTGTTCAAGAGACCCAGTACTTC	CASSPVQETQYF
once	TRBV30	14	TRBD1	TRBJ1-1	TGTGCCTGGAGTACGGGACAGGGGGCTTCTGAAGCTTTCTTT	CAWSTGQGASEAFF
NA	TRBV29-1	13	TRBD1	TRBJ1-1	TGCAGCGTCGGACAGGGTGGGAACACTGAAGCTTTCTTT	CSVGQGGNTEAFF
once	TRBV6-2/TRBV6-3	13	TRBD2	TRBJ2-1	TGTGCCAGCAGCCTCCAAGGGACTACCTACCAGTTCTTC	CASSLQGTTYQFF
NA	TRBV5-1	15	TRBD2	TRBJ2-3	TGCGCCAGCAGGTTACTAGCGGGAGGGCCGGATACGCAGTATTTT	CASRLLAGGPDTQYF
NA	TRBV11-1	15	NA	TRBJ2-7	TGTGCCAGCAGCTTAGTTCGAACATCCTCCTACGAGCAGTACTTC	CASSLVRTSSYEQYF
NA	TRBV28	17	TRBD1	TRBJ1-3	TGTGCCAGCAGTGATCCCAGGGGGCAATCGAGAGGAAACACCATATATTTT	CASSDPRGQSRGNTIYF
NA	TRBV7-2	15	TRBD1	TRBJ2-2	TGTGCCAGCAGCTCGACAGGGTTTGACACCGGGGAGCTGTTTTTT	CASSSTGFDTGELFF
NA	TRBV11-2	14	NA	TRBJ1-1	TGTGCCAGCAGCTTAGTGCGGGGTTACACTGAAGCTTTCTTT	CASSLVRGYTEAFF
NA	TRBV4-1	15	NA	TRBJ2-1	TGCGCCAGCAGCCAAGATTCGGCAGGTACATATGAGCAGTTCTTC	CASSQDSAGTYEQFF
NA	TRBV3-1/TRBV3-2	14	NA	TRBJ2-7	TGTGCCAGCAGCCGGGGGGACTCACGATACGAGCAGTACTTC	CASSRGDSRYEQYF
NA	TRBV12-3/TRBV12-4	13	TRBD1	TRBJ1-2	TGTGCCAGCAGTTCCAGGGGGTACTATGGCTACACCTTC	CASSSRGYYGYTF
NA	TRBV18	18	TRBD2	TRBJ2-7	TGTGCCAGCTCACCACCGGGGATAGCGGGAGGGAGCTCCTACGAGCAGTACTTC	CASSPPGIAGGSSYEQYF
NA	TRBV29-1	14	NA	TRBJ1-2	TGCAGCGGCGGGACTTCTACTTCTAACTATGGCTACACCTTC	CSGGTSTSNYGYTF
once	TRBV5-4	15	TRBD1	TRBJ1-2	TGTGCCAGCAGCTTGGTTCCCGGACAGGTCTATGGCTACACCTTC	CASSLVPGQVYGYTF
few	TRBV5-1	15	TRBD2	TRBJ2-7	TGCGCCAGCAGCTCCGGACTAGCGGGGGCCTACGAGCAGTACTTC	CASSSGLAGAYEQYF
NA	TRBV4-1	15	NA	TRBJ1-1	TGCGCCAGCAGGGCAGGGAATGTTCGTGGGACTGAAGCTTTCTTT	CASRAGNVRGTEAFF
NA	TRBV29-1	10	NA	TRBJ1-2	TGCAGCGTCTACCCCCAGGGGAACACCTTC	CSVYPQGNTF
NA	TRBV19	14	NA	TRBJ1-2	TGTGCCAGTAGTCCTTCCGACAGGACCAAAGGCTACACCTTC	CASSPSDRTKGYTF
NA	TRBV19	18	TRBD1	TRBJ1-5	TGTGCCAGTAGTTTCTCCTTACAGGGGGGACCCCGAGGTCAGCCCCAGCATTTT	CASSFSLQGGPRGQPQHF
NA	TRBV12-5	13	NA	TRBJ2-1	TGTGCTAGTGGTTTACGGGGTAACGATGAGCAGTTCTTC	CASGLRGNDEQFF
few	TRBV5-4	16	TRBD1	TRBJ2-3	TGTGCCAGCAGCTCATACAGGGGGCAAGGTACAGATACGCAGTATTTT	CASSSYRGQGTDTQYF
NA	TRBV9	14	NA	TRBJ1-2	TGTGCCAGCAGCGTAGGGACTGTCTCCTATGGCTACACCTTC	CASSVGTVSYGYTF
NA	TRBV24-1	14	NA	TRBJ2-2	TGTGCCACCAGTGATCGAAGACTCACCGGGGAGCTGTTTTTT	CATSDRRLTGELFF
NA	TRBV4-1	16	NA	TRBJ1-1	TGCGCCAGCAGCTTAATGACAACAGGGACGATAACTGAAGCTTTCTTT	CASSLMTTGTITEAFF
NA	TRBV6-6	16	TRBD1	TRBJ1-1	TGTGCCAGCAGTAAGACAGCCGGGACAGCGAACACTGAAGCTTTCTTT	CASSKTAGTANTEAFF
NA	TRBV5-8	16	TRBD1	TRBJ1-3	TGTGCCAGCAGCCGGAGGGGACAGGGCGCCGGAAACACCATATATTTT	CASSRRGQGAGNTIYF
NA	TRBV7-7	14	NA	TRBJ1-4	TGTGCTAGCAGTCTTGGGTCAAGGGGCGAAAAACTGTTTTTT	CASSLGSRGEKLFF